Listed below are T cell receptor beta chains from one sample, sequenced in a study of T cell responses to AZD1222 COVID-19 vaccine. Generated by immunoSEQ multiplex PCR, the TCRdb table keeps only in-frame clones and is missing some. The sample includes 90,000 to 130,000 clones, about four fifths of them seen just once. Material: peripheral blood, obtained on day 0 of AZD1222 vaccination. These receptors originate from an adult in good health. Each CDR3 is given with its conserved first and last residue. D genes are given only for firm matches. Only some rows state a clone size, as once, few, many or a class for expanded clones.

j_gene: TRBJ1-1; d_gene: .; abundance: few; v_gene: TRBV2; CDR3aa: CASTIEGEDTEAFF; CDR3nt: TGTGCCAGCACGATCGAAGGGGAGGACACTGAAGCTTTCTTT
j_gene: TRBJ2-1; d_gene: .; abundance: once; v_gene: TRBV7-2; CDR3aa: CASSSQGYNEQFF; CDR3nt: TGTGCCAGCAGCTCACAGGGCTACAATGAGCAGTTCTTC
j_gene: TRBJ1-1; d_gene: .; abundance: .; v_gene: TRBV5-1; CDR3aa: CASSPEGSAGRGTEAFF; CDR3nt: TGCGCCAGCAGCCCGGAAGGTAGTGCAGGAAGGGGCACTGAAGCTTTCTTT
j_gene: TRBJ2-1; d_gene: TRBD1; abundance: once; v_gene: TRBV19; CDR3aa: CASSIGTGARSYNEQFF; CDR3nt: TGTGCCAGTAGTATAGGGACAGGCGCCCGGTCGTACAATGAGCAGTTCTTC
j_gene: TRBJ2-3; d_gene: .; abundance: .; v_gene: TRBV7-2; CDR3aa: CASSSHTDTQYF; CDR3nt: TGTGCCAGCAGCTCCCACACAGATACGCAGTATTTT
j_gene: TRBJ2-2; d_gene: TRBD2; abundance: few; v_gene: TRBV5-4; CDR3aa: CASSGLAGGLNTGELFF; CDR3nt: TGTGCCAGCAGCGGACTAGCGGGGGGCCTGAACACCGGGGAGCTGTTTTTT
j_gene: TRBJ1-2; d_gene: .; abundance: .; v_gene: TRBV7-9; CDR3aa: CASRLGRPNYGYTF; CDR3nt: TGTGCCAGCAGATTGGGACGGCCTAACTATGGCTACACCTTC
j_gene: TRBJ1-1; d_gene: .; abundance: .; v_gene: TRBV11-1; CDR3aa: CASSSRLREQAFF; CDR3nt: TGTGCCAGCAGCAGCCGGCTGCGGGAGCAAGCTTTCTTT
j_gene: TRBJ1-3; d_gene: .; abundance: .; v_gene: TRBV7-2; CDR3aa: CASSSLGAQGNTIYF; CDR3nt: TGTGCCAGCAGCTCCCTAGGGGCCCAGGGAAACACCATATATTTT
j_gene: TRBJ1-5; d_gene: TRBD1; abundance: .; v_gene: TRBV6-6; CDR3aa: CASSLTGGNQPQHF; CDR3nt: TGTGCCAGCAGTTTAACAGGGGGAAATCAGCCCCAGCATTTT
j_gene: TRBJ2-1; d_gene: .; abundance: .; v_gene: TRBV3-1/TRBV3-2; CDR3aa: CASSSQGEGDYREQFF; CDR3nt: TGTGCCAGCAGTTCCCAAGGGGAAGGAGACTATCGTGAGCAGTTCTTC
j_gene: TRBJ2-3; d_gene: TRBD2; abundance: .; v_gene: TRBV6-2/TRBV6-3; CDR3aa: CASSPTSGGASDTQYF; CDR3nt: TGTGCCAGCAGCCCTACTAGCGGGGGGGCCTCAGATACGCAGTATTTT
j_gene: TRBJ1-5; d_gene: .; abundance: .; v_gene: TRBV5-4; CDR3aa: CASSSDRSNQPQHF; CDR3nt: TGTGCCAGCAGCTCGGACAGATCCAATCAGCCCCAGCATTTT
j_gene: TRBJ1-1; d_gene: TRBD1; abundance: .; v_gene: TRBV18; CDR3aa: CASSPRQGANTEAFF; CDR3nt: TGTGCCAGCTCACCCAGACAGGGTGCGAACACTGAAGCTTTCTTT
j_gene: TRBJ2-1; d_gene: .; abundance: .; v_gene: TRBV7-9; CDR3aa: CASSFRTSQGVNEQFF; CDR3nt: TGTGCCAGCAGCTTCAGGACTAGCCAGGGGGTAAATGAGCAGTTCTTC
j_gene: TRBJ1-6; d_gene: .; abundance: .; v_gene: TRBV6-5; CDR3aa: CASKAGGGRGSPLHF; CDR3nt: TGTGCCAGCAAAGCTGGTGGGGGGCGCGGTTCACCCCTCCACTTT
j_gene: TRBJ1-6; d_gene: .; abundance: .; v_gene: TRBV7-2; CDR3aa: CASSVREGGSPLHF; CDR3nt: TGTGCCAGCAGCGTAAGGGAGGGTGGTTCACCCCTCCACTTT
j_gene: TRBJ1-2; d_gene: TRBD1; abundance: .; v_gene: TRBV5-1; CDR3aa: CASSSDGQANYGYTF; CDR3nt: TGCGCCAGCAGCTCGGACGGACAGGCGAACTATGGCTACACCTTC
j_gene: TRBJ1-6; d_gene: .; abundance: .; v_gene: TRBV6-6; CDR3aa: CASSRDGRSSYNSPLHF; CDR3nt: TGTGCCAGCAGTCGGGACGGCCGAAGCTCCTATAATTCACCCCTCCACTTT
j_gene: TRBJ2-5; d_gene: .; abundance: once; v_gene: TRBV28; CDR3aa: CASSLWRQLQETQYF; CDR3nt: TGTGCCAGCAGTTTATGGCGACAGCTTCAAGAGACCCAGTACTTC
j_gene: TRBJ2-7; d_gene: .; abundance: .; v_gene: TRBV7-2; CDR3aa: CASSLARGDEQYF; CDR3nt: TGTGCCAGCAGCTTAGCGAGGGGAGACGAGCAGTACTTC
j_gene: TRBJ1-4; d_gene: .; abundance: .; v_gene: TRBV27; CDR3aa: CASSLRQVRALNEKLFF; CDR3nt: TGTGCCAGCAGTCTCCGACAGGTCAGGGCCCTTAATGAAAAACTGTTTTTT
j_gene: TRBJ2-6; d_gene: .; abundance: once; v_gene: TRBV19; CDR3aa: CASSDRRGSGANVLTF; CDR3nt: TGTGCCAGTAGTGATAGAAGAGGGTCCGGGGCCAACGTCCTGACTTTC
j_gene: TRBJ2-7; d_gene: TRBD2; abundance: few; v_gene: TRBV28; CDR3aa: CASSSRLAPYEQYF; CDR3nt: TGTGCCAGCAGTTCCCGACTAGCCCCCTACGAGCAGTACTTC
j_gene: TRBJ1-3; d_gene: .; abundance: .; v_gene: TRBV6-5; CDR3aa: CASSYSDRSGNTIYF; CDR3nt: TGTGCCAGCAGTTACTCCGACAGGTCTGGAAACACCATATATTTT
j_gene: TRBJ1-1; d_gene: TRBD1; abundance: .; v_gene: TRBV12-3/TRBV12-4; CDR3aa: CASSRTGDTEAFF; CDR3nt: TGTGCCAGCAGTCGGACAGGGGATACTGAAGCTTTCTTT
j_gene: TRBJ2-1; d_gene: TRBD1; abundance: .; v_gene: TRBV5-1; CDR3aa: CASSPGGGISYNEQFF; CDR3nt: TGCGCCAGCAGCCCAGGGGGCGGTATCTCCTACAATGAGCAGTTCTTC
j_gene: TRBJ1-1; d_gene: TRBD1; abundance: once; v_gene: TRBV6-5; CDR3aa: CASSYSTQGTTEAFF; CDR3nt: TGTGCCAGCAGTTACTCTACACAGGGGACCACTGAAGCTTTCTTT
j_gene: TRBJ1-2; d_gene: TRBD1; abundance: .; v_gene: TRBV5-4; CDR3aa: CASSLGDRAPNYGYTF; CDR3nt: TGTGCCAGCAGCTTGGGAGACAGGGCCCCTAACTATGGCTACACCTTC
j_gene: TRBJ1-1; d_gene: .; abundance: .; v_gene: TRBV4-1; CDR3aa: CASSHPQRQNTEAFF; CDR3nt: TGCGCCAGCAGCCATCCACAACGACAGAACACTGAAGCTTTCTTT
j_gene: TRBJ1-2; d_gene: .; abundance: .; v_gene: TRBV7-2; CDR3aa: CASNVNYGYTF; CDR3nt: TGTGCCAGCAATGTAAACTATGGCTACACCTTC
j_gene: TRBJ1-1; d_gene: .; abundance: .; v_gene: TRBV30; CDR3aa: CAWSDGGNTEAFF; CDR3nt: TGTGCCTGGAGTGACGGGGGGAACACTGAAGCTTTCTTT
j_gene: TRBJ2-7; d_gene: .; abundance: .; v_gene: TRBV5-1; CDR3aa: CASSLARGYEQYF; CDR3nt: TGCGCCAGCAGCTTGGCCAGAGGCTACGAGCAGTACTTC
j_gene: TRBJ2-3; d_gene: .; abundance: .; v_gene: TRBV9; CDR3aa: CASSADTDTQYF; CDR3nt: TGTGCCAGCAGCGCTGACACAGATACGCAGTATTTT
j_gene: TRBJ1-6; d_gene: .; abundance: .; v_gene: TRBV7-2; CDR3aa: CASSPYRGGANSPLHF; CDR3nt: TGTGCCAGCAGCCCCTACCGGGGGGGCGCTAATTCACCCCTCCACTTT
j_gene: TRBJ1-5; d_gene: TRBD1; abundance: .; v_gene: TRBV4-3; CDR3aa: CASSPYRGPNQPQHF; CDR3nt: TGCGCCAGCAGCCCATACAGGGGGCCCAATCAGCCCCAGCATTTT
j_gene: TRBJ1-1; d_gene: .; abundance: few; v_gene: TRBV5-5; CDR3aa: CASSAFLGTEAFF; CDR3nt: TGTGCCAGCAGCGCCTTCCTCGGAACTGAAGCTTTCTTT
j_gene: TRBJ1-5; d_gene: .; abundance: .; v_gene: TRBV24-1; CDR3aa: CATSMGSQPQHF; CDR3nt: TGTGCCACCAGTATGGGTAGCCAGCCCCAGCATTTT
j_gene: TRBJ2-4; d_gene: .; abundance: .; v_gene: TRBV6-2/TRBV6-3; CDR3aa: CASSYVFQGTSAKNIQYF; CDR3nt: TGTGCCAGCAGTTACGTTTTTCAGGGGACGTCAGCCAAAAACATTCAGTACTTC
j_gene: TRBJ1-6; d_gene: .; abundance: .; v_gene: TRBV5-4; CDR3aa: CASSRTVNNSPLHF; CDR3nt: TGTGCCAGCAGCCGGACAGTGAATAATTCACCCCTCCACTTT
j_gene: TRBJ1-1; d_gene: .; abundance: .; v_gene: TRBV7-6; CDR3aa: CASSFQSYTEAFF; CDR3nt: TGTGCCAGCAGCTTTCAGTCGTACACTGAAGCTTTCTTT
j_gene: TRBJ2-1; d_gene: TRBD2; abundance: medium-sized; v_gene: TRBV7-9; CDR3aa: CASSLDRLAGAYNEQFF; CDR3nt: TGTGCCAGCAGCTTAGACCGACTAGCGGGAGCCTACAATGAGCAGTTCTTC
j_gene: TRBJ2-3; d_gene: TRBD1; abundance: .; v_gene: TRBV25-1; CDR3aa: CASGRQGTTQDTQYF; CDR3nt: TGTGCCAGCGGGAGACAGGGCACGACACAGGATACGCAGTATTTT
j_gene: TRBJ2-6; d_gene: TRBD1; abundance: few; v_gene: TRBV7-8; CDR3aa: CASSHWDRSSSGANVLTF; CDR3nt: TGTGCCAGCAGCCACTGGGACAGGAGCAGCTCTGGGGCCAACGTCCTGACTTTC
j_gene: TRBJ2-5; d_gene: TRBD1; abundance: .; v_gene: TRBV28; CDR3aa: CASCRTGPRETQYF; CDR3nt: TGTGCCAGCTGCCGGACAGGACCACGAGAGACCCAGTACTTC